This T cell receptor beta chain was documented in a study of T cell changes during pregnancy in multiple sclerosis. TCRdb's table, derived via immunoSEQ multiplex PCR, lists solely in-frame clones and lacks some. The sample lists approximately 100,000 clones, around 93% occurring once. Germline V lookup: CDR1 SGDLS, CDR2 YYNGEE. J lost 1 base, V lost 4 bases, and 5 bases had no gene match. The CDR3 is 16 amino acids. The chain has TRBV9 and TRBJ2-6; 7 bases agree with TRBD1. The starting material was peripheral blood, obtained in the first trimester of pregnancy. The sequence was collected from a female donor with multiple sclerosis, enrolled in a pregnancy study. The CDR3 protein is CASSPTTGSGANVLTF. CDR3 DNA sequence: TGTGCCAGCAGCCCTACGACAGGGTCTGGGGCCAACGTCCTGACTTTC. The full variable domain, completed using reference TRBV9 and TRBJ2-6, is DSGVTQTPKHLITATGQRVTLRCSPRSGDLSVYWYQQSLDQGLQFLIQYYNGEERAKGNILERFSAQQFPDLHSELNLSSLELGDSALYFCASSPTTGSGANVLTFGAGSRLTVL.